Following are 21 T cell receptor beta chains from one sample sequenced in a study of shared clonotypes between healthy human individuals. Sequencing used immunoSEQ multiplex PCR; TCRdb keeps in-frame clones, though not all of them. The data hold roughly 2,000,000 clones, with just under 95% observed a single time. As defined, naive CD8 cells were CD45RO-negative and positively selected for CCR7, with terminally differentiated effector memory CD45RA+ cells excluded. Sequenced input: naive CD8+ T cells from PBMCs. Receptors were obtained from a man aged 18 to 29 in good health. Some clones in this sample may be carry-over from other donors' samples.

This clone was detected once. The chain carries TRBV4-1 and TRBJ1-2; D not resolved. Germline V gives CDR1 MGHRA, CDR2 YSYEKL. The CDR3 consists of 13 residues. The ends were cut back, 3 bases at V and 4 bases at J, with 9 bases in the middle. In nucleotides, the CDR3 is TGCGCCAGCAGCCAGTCCCGAGGCTATGGCTACACCTTC. Its protein product is CASSQSRGYGYTF.

Only one count was recorded for this clone. The chain employs TRBV5-6 and TRBJ1-6; D is uncertain. The CDR3 extends over 13 amino acids. Germline V CDR1 and CDR2: SGHDT, YYEEEE. V lost 1 base and J lost 6, with 5 bases in between. DNA of the CDR3: TGTGCCAGCAGCTTGTCTAGTAATTCACCCCTCCACTTT. Amino acids: CASSLSSNSPLHF.

The chain is built from TRBV19 and TRBJ2-1, with no clear D. This CDR3 is built from 15 residues. In germline, CDR1 is LNHDA, CDR2 SQIVND (reference sequence). Trimming pared 6 bases from V and 2 bases from J, leaving 14 bases between. The CDR3 bases are TGTGCCAGTAGCGCTGCAGACTTGACCTACAATGAGCAGTTCTTC. It codes for CASSAADLTYNEQFF.

V and J are TRBV7-3 and TRBJ2-1; 8 positions agree with TRBD2. Germline trimming cut 4 bases from V and 5 bases from J; bases unmatched to any gene: 4. Germline values: CDR1 SGHTA, CDR2 FQGTGA. CDR3 size: 14 residues. The CDR3 nucleotides are TGTGCCAGCAGCTCGACTAGCGTAAACAATGAGCAGTTCTTC. Translation gives CASSSTSVNNEQFF.

The chain employs TRBV15 and TRBJ2-7; tentatively, D is TRBD1 or TRBD2 (5 bases each). This CDR3 is built from 14 residues. V dropped 0 bases and J dropped 4 bases, with 10 bases sitting between them. Germline CDR1 is LNHNV and CDR2 is YYDKDF (reference sequence). CDR3 loop: CATSRDGTRYEQYF. The CDR3 coding sequence is TGTGCCACCAGCAGAGATGGGACCCGATACGAGCAGTACTTC.

This chain links TRBV5-8 with TRBJ1-5; 7 positions match TRBD1. This CDR3 is built from 14 residues. Per the germline V gene, CDR1 is SGHTS and CDR2 is YDEGEE. V shed 4 bases and J 3 bases; nucleotides not matched to a gene: 4. CDR3 amino acids: CASSHDRVNQPQHF. In DNA form, the CDR3 reads TGTGCCAGCAGCCATGACAGGGTCAATCAGCCCCAGCATTTT.

This clone occurred once. The chain joins TRBV7-9 to TRBJ1-1, with TRBD1 identical over 10 bases. There are 18 residues in the CDR3. Germline assignment: CDR1 SEHNR and CDR2 FQNEAQ (reference sequence). V gave up 5 bases and J gave up 1 base; unmatched junction bases: 13. CDR3 nucleotide sequence: TGTGCCAGCAGCATAGGTAGTCCCGGGACAGGGGAGAACACTGAAGCTTTCTTT. This gives the protein CASSIGSPGTGENTEAFF.

This chain uses TRBV29-1 with TRBJ1-1; D might be TRBD1 (6 bases). Germline values: CDR1 SQVTM, CDR2 ANQGSEA. The CDR3 runs to 17 residues. The ends were cut back, 0 bases at V and 6 bases at J, with 23 bases in the middle. CDR3 sequence reads: CSVEESGRGPERAEAFF. The CDR3 bases are TGCAGCGTTGAAGAAAGTGGCAGGGGCCCCGAGAGGGCTGAAGCTTTCTTT.

The CDR3 coding sequence is TGTGCCAGTAGTATAGGACAGGCATTAACCGGGGAGCTGTTTTTT. Translating it yields CASSIGQALTGELFF. The V gene is TRBV19, the J gene TRBJ2-2; D may be TRBD1 (6 bases). V lost 1 base to trimming and J lost 5 bases, with 11 bases between them. There are 15 residues in the CDR3. Germline loops: CDR1 LNHDA, CDR2 SQIVND (reference sequence). Complete variable domain (other parts from reference TRBV19 and TRBJ2-2): DGGITQSPKYLFRKEGQNVTLSCEQNLNHDAMYWYRQDPGQGLRLIYYSQIVNDFQKGDIAEGYSVSREKKESFPLTVTSAQKNPTAFYLCASSIGQALTGELFFGEGSRLTVL.

The rearrangement joins TRBV13 to TRBJ2-3; 12 bases are shared with TRBD2. The CDR3 runs 17 residues. In germline, CDR1 is PRHDT, CDR2 FYEKMQ (reference sequence). The V gene end was trimmed by 3 bases and the J gene end by 2 bases; junction bases not matched to a gene: 6. CDR3 nucleotides: TGTGCCAGCAGCTTGTTACTAGCGGGAGGACTCACAGATACGCAGTATTTT. Translation: CASSLLLAGGLTDTQYF.

V gene TRBV29-1 combines with J gene TRBJ2-1, with 7 bases aligning to TRBD2. Germline CDR1 and CDR2: SQVTM and ANQGSEA. After removal of 4 bases from V and 2 bases from J, the junction contained 8 bases not matched to a gene. The CDR3 has 15 amino acids. As DNA, the CDR3 is TGCAGCGTTGCCGGCGGGAGAAGCCCCTACAATGAGCAGTTCTTC. Translated, it gives CSVAGGRSPYNEQFF.

The CDR3 sequence is CASSQNIGLAGSEQFF. The CDR3 region has the DNA TGTGCCAGCAGCCAAAATATCGGGCTAGCGGGGAGCGAGCAGTTCTTC. The gene calls are TRBV4-2 and TRBJ2-1, with TRBD2 identical over 9 bases. The germline CDR1 and CDR2 sequences are LGHNA and YNFKEQ. The CDR3 loop spans 16 amino acids. The junction had 12 bases not matched to a gene; V was cut back by 2 bases and J by 10 bases.

The chain has TRBV28 and TRBJ1-1; TRBD1 is a possible D gene (5 bases). V lost 3 bases and J 0 bases, leaving 14 bases between the germline ends. Germline CDR1 is MDHEN and CDR2 is SYDVKM. This CDR3 is built from 16 residues. The CDR3 sequence is CASSFGWGEVNTEAFF. The CDR3 DNA reads as TGTGCCAGCAGTTTCGGGTGGGGGGAAGTGAACACTGAAGCTTTCTTT.

The rearrangement links TRBV10-1 to TRBJ2-7; possibly TRBD2 for D (5 bases). With 4 bases removed from V and 3 bases from J, the gap between germline ends came to 13 bases. The CDR3 totals 14 residues. Germline loops: CDR1 WNHNN, CDR2 SYGVQD (reference sequence). CDR3 loop: CASSGTGSRYEQYF. The CDR3 bases are TGCGCCAGCAGTGGGACTGGATCCCGCTACGAGCAGTACTTC.

The chain has TRBV7-2 and TRBJ2-5, with 7 positions matching TRBD2. V lost 4 bases and J lost 4; bases outside the gene matches: 6. The CDR3 sequence is 14 residues long. Germline loops: CDR1 SGHTA, CDR2 FQGNSA. The CDR3 is CASSYPSGLETQYF. The CDR3 nucleotides are TGTGCCAGCAGCTATCCTAGCGGACTAGAGACCCAGTACTTC.

This chain joins TRBV19 and TRBJ1-4; D possibly corresponds to TRBD1 (5 bases). The V and J ends lost 6 bases and 0 bases respectively, with 20 bases between them. Germline loops: CDR1 LNHDA, CDR2 SQIVND (reference sequence). This CDR3 comprises 18 residues. The CDR3 DNA sequence: TGTGCCAGTAGGCGGACACCCGGGAAAAGCTCAACTAATGAAAAACTGTTTTTT. It specifies CASRRTPGKSSTNEKLFF. The whole variable domain, filled in from reference TRBV19 and TRBJ1-4, reads DGGITQSPKYLFRKEGQNVTLSCEQNLNHDAMYWYRQDPGQGLRLIYYSQIVNDFQKGDIAEGYSVSREKKESFPLTVTSAQKNPTAFYLCASRRTPGKSSTNEKLFFGSGTQLSVL.

The rearrangement links TRBV27 to TRBJ1-3, with TRBD1 matching over 7 bases. Germline V lookup: CDR1 MNHEY, CDR2 SMNVEV (reference sequence). The CDR3 length is 14 residues. Losses at the gene ends were 10 bases for V and 3 bases for J; bases not matched to a gene: 9. In DNA, the CDR3 is TGTGCCAACGTACAGGGGTCTTGTGGAAACACCATATATTTT. It specifies CANVQGSCGNTIYF.

The chain links TRBV7-2 to TRBJ2-1; the match to TRBD1 covers 7 bases. With 4 bases clipped from V and 6 bases from J, the junction kept 9 bases outside the gene matches. CDR1 is SGHTA and CDR2 is FQGNSA in the germline V gene. The CDR3 is 15 residues long. The chain's CDR3 is CASSSKRGLGNEQFF. The CDR3 DNA reads as TGTGCCAGCAGCTCGAAGAGGGGGCTAGGCAATGAGCAGTTCTTC.

The chain combines TRBV6-1 with TRBJ2-1; 7 nucleotides line up with TRBD1. Germline V gene sequence: CDR1 MNHNS, CDR2 SASEGT. V lost 4 bases to trimming and J lost 1 base; unmatched junction nucleotides: 7. CDR3 length: 16 amino acids. CDR3 region: CASSVRMGQSYNEQFF. In DNA, the CDR3 is TGTGCCAGCAGTGTTAGGATGGGACAGTCCTACAATGAGCAGTTCTTC.

CDR3 sequence: CASSDGGNYGYTF. CDR3 DNA: TGTGCCAGCAGTGACGGGGGTAACTATGGCTACACCTTC. This rearrangement joins TRBV2 to TRBJ1-2, with D possibly TRBD1 on 5 matching bases. CDR1 is SNHLY and CDR2 is FYNNEI in the germline V gene. V dropped 3 bases and J dropped 1 base, with 6 bases sitting between them. The CDR3 is 13 amino acids.

The V call is TRBV28, the J call TRBJ2-7; the D is unclear. Germline lookup yields CDR1 MDHEN and CDR2 SYDVKM. The V and J ends lost 5 bases and 7 bases respectively, with 18 bases between them. The CDR3 covers 14 residues. DNA of the CDR3: TGTGCCAGCAGTGGGGTTCTAGTCCTTTGGGAGCAGTACTTC. This translates into CASSGVLVLWEQYF.